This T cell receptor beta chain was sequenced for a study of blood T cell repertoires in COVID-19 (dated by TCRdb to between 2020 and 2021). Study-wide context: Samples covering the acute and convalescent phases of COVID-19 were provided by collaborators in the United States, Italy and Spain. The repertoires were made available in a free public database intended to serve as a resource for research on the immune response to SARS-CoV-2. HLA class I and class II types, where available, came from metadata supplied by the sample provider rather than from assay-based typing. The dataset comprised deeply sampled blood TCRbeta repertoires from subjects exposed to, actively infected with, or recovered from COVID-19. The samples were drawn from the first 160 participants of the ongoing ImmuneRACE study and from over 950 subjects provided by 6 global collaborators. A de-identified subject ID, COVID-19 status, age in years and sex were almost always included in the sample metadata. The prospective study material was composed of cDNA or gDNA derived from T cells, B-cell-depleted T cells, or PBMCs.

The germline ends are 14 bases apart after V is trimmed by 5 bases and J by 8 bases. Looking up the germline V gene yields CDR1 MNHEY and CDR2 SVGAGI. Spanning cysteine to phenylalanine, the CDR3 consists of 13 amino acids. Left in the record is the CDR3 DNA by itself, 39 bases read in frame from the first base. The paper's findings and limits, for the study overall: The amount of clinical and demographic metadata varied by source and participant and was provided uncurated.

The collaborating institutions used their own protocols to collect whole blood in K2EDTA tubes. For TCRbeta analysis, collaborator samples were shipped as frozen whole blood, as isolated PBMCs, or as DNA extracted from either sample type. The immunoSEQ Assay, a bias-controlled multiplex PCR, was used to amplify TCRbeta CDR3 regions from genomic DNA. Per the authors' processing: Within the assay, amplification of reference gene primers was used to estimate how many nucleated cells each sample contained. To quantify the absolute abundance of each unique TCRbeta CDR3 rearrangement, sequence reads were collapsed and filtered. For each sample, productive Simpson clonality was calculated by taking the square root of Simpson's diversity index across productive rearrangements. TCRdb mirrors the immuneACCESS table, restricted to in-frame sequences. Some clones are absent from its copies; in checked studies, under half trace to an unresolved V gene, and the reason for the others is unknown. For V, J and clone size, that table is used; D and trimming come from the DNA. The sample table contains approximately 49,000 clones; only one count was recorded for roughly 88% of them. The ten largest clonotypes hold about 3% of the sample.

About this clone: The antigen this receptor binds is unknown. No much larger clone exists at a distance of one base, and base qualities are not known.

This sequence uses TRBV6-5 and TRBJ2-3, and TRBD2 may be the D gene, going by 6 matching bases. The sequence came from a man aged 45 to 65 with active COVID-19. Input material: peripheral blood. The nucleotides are TGTGCCAGCAGTCGGGACGTAGCGGCTACGCAGTATTTT. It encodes CASSRDVAATQYF.